The 12 T cell receptor beta chains presented below share a single source sample, sequenced in a study of T cells in localized non-small cell lung cancer. Profiled with immunoSEQ multiplex PCR; TCRdb holds only in-frame clones, not every one. The sample has around 78,000 clones, 65% to 85% seen once. This specimen was peripheral blood, taken before any cancer treatment. The receptor source for this set is a female donor older than 55 with stage I lung adenocarcinoma.

This clone was observed a few times. The rearrangement uses TRBV2 and TRBJ2-5; 10 bases are a match to TRBD1. CDR3 length: 12 amino acids. The germline V gene has CDR1 SNHLY and CDR2 FYNNEI. The V segment lost 11 bases and the J segment 2 bases; nucleotides outside the gene matches: 2. The DNA of the CDR3 is TGTGCCTCGGGACAGGGGCAAGAGACCCAGTACTTC. Its protein is CASGQGQETQYF.

The J gene is TRBJ2-7, the V gene TRBV7-2, with D tentatively TRBD1 or TRBD2 (5 bases each). CDR3 length: 14 amino acids. Germline V gene lookup returns CDR1 SGHTA and CDR2 FQGNSA. V shed 3 bases and J shed 3 bases, with 12 bases lying between them. The CDR3 DNA reads TGTGCCAGCAGCTTTGGTGGGACGAACTACGAGCAGTACTTC. The encoded protein is CASSFGGTNYEQYF.

The chain joins TRBV29-1 to TRBJ2-7, with TRBD1 identical over 7 bases. Per the germline V gene, CDR1 is SQVTM and CDR2 is ANQGSEA. V lost 0 bases, J lost 3 bases, and 17 bases stayed unmatched. The CDR3 has 18 amino acids. CDR3 sequence (DNA): TGCAGCGTTGAAGAACCAGTATGGGACAGTCCTACAGGCTACGAGCAGTACTTC. It codes for CSVEEPVWDSPTGYEQYF.

The chain recombines TRBV6-5 with TRBJ1-2, with unresolved D. V dropped 6 bases and J dropped 4 bases, with 12 bases sitting between them. The CDR3 sequence is 13 residues long. The V gene's germline CDR1 is MNHEY and CDR2 SVGAGI. The CDR3 is CASSFTNGYGYTF. The CDR3 DNA sequence: TGTGCCAGCAGCTTTACTAACGGCTATGGCTACACCTTC.

For this clone: One end of the junction is discordant with germline, which a read error may explain. The CDR3 region has the DNA TGTGCCAGCAGTTTACAAGGGGGGAACTCCGGGGAGCTGTTTTTT. It specifies CASSLQGGNSGELFF. J is TRBJ2-2 and V is TRBV28; D tentatively fits TRBD1 or TRBD2 (6 bases each). Germline CDR1 and CDR2: MDHEN and SYDVKM. This CDR3 spans 15 amino acids.

The chain's CDR3 is CASSLANEQFF. CDR3 coding DNA: TGTGCCAGCAGCTTAGCCAATGAGCAGTTCTTC. The chain has TRBV5-5 and TRBJ2-1; D is unclear. The V and J ends lost 2 bases and 6 bases respectively, with 3 bases between them. CDR3 length: 11 residues. CDR1 and CDR2 (germline): SGHKS, YYEKEE (reference sequence).

The chain carries TRBV7-6 and TRBJ1-1; no firm D call. V lost 1 base and J lost 2, with 11 bases in between. CDR3 length: 15 amino acids. Per germline, CDR1 SGHVS and CDR2 FNYEAQ. CDR3: CASSLVVGDNTEAFF. The CDR3 DNA reads TGTGCCAGCAGCTTAGTGGTTGGGGATAACACTGAAGCTTTCTTT.

The chain couples TRBV19 to TRBJ2-1; no definite D call. This CDR3 is 15 amino acids long. V shed 3 bases and J shed 2 bases, with 11 bases lying between them. The germline CDR1 and CDR2 sequences are LNHDA and SQIVND (reference sequence). The CDR3 DNA follows: TGTGCCAGTAGTATGGGTCACTTGACCTACAATGAGCAGTTCTTC. Encoded protein: CASSMGHLTYNEQFF.

This clone was detected only a few times. The V gene is TRBV10-3, the J gene TRBJ1-1; 7 nucleotides align to TRBD1. The germline CDR1 and CDR2 sequences are ENHRY and SYGVKD. Losses at the gene ends were 8 bases for V and 0 bases for J; bases not matched to a gene: 6. The CDR3 extends over 14 amino acids. The CDR3 is CAIRGQEMNTEAFF. The CDR3 coding sequence is TGTGCCATCCGCGGACAGGAAATGAACACTGAAGCTTTCTTT.

The V gene is TRBV11-1, the J gene TRBJ2-5; 12 nucleotides match TRBD2. The CDR3 is made up of 17 amino acids. The germline CDR1 and CDR2 sequences are SGHAT and FQDESV (reference sequence). The V gene end was trimmed by 6 bases and the J gene end by 0 bases; junction bases not matched to a gene: 8. CDR3 sequence reads: CASRIGLAGLYQETQYF. In DNA form, the CDR3 reads TGTGCCAGCAGGATCGGACTAGCGGGACTGTACCAAGAGACCCAGTACTTC. Full variable domain (outside the CDR3, taken from reference TRBV11-1 and TRBJ2-5): EAEVAQSPRYKITEKSQAVAFWCDPISGHATLYWYRQILGQGPELLVQFQDESVVDDSQLPKDRFSAERLKGVDSTLKIQPAELGDSAMYLCASRIGLAGLYQETQYFGPGTRLLVL.

This rearrangement joins TRBV2 to TRBJ2-3; maybe TRBD1 (6 bases). With 7 bases removed from V and 0 bases from J, the gap between germline ends came to 8 bases. Germline assignment: CDR1 SNHLY and CDR2 FYNNEI. The CDR3 spans 13 residues. The CDR3 reads CASTRGSTDTQYF. In nucleotides, the CDR3 is TGTGCCAGCACCAGGGGAAGCACAGATACGCAGTATTTT.

The chain couples TRBV5-1 to TRBJ2-7; 10 positions match TRBD1. V shed 3 bases, J shed 3 bases, and the junction held 6 bases outside the gene matches. The CDR3 has 15 residues. From germline, CDR1 is SGHRS and CDR2 YFSETQ. The CDR3 DNA reads as TGCGCCAGCAGCTCTACCGGGACAGGGGTCTACGAGCAGTACTTC. Its translation: CASSSTGTGVYEQYF.